The rows below give T cell receptor beta chains drawn from one sample of a study of shared clonotypes between healthy human individuals. TCRdb's copy holds only in-frame clones and misses some; the assay was immunoSEQ multiplex PCR. The sample lists 550,000 to 650,000 clones, approximately 96% occurring once. The sample consisted of naive CD8+ T cells sorted from blood. The receptors originated from a woman in her 30s in good health. The CDR3 runs from the conserved cysteine through the conserved F or W. A D gene is named only where the DNA matches it firmly. Not all rows give a size; the values are once, few, many and, for expanded clones, a class.

j_gene	v_gene	d_gene	abundance	CDR3aa	CDR3nt
TRBJ1-5	TRBV27	-	-	CASSLSKDSQPQHF	TGTGCCAGCAGTTTATCAAAAGACAGTCAGCCCCAGCATTTT
TRBJ2-7	TRBV4-1	TRBD2	-	CASSQATLSGSSYEQYF	TGCGCCAGCAGCCAAGCAACCCTTAGCGGGAGCTCCTACGAGCAGTACTTC
TRBJ2-7	TRBV11-2	TRBD2	-	CASSLQPREGGWLQGQYF	TGTGCCAGCAGCTTACAGCCCCGGGAGGGGGGGTGGCTTCAGGGGCAGTACTTC
TRBJ2-5	TRBV5-4	TRBD2	-	CASSGGLAGVETQYF	TGTGCCAGCAGCGGGGGACTAGCGGGAGTAGAGACCCAGTACTTC
TRBJ1-2	TRBV28	-	once	CASSLPNYGYTF	TGTGCCAGCAGTCTTCCTAACTATGGCTACACCTTC
TRBJ1-1	TRBV20-1	-	-	CSARRDTEAFF	TGCAGTGCTAGACGGGACACTGAAGCTTTCTTT
TRBJ2-5	TRBV5-1	-	-	CASSVDFGRGRQETQYF	TGCGCCAGCAGCGTAGACTTCGGGCGAGGCCGGCAAGAGACCCAGTACTTC
TRBJ2-2	TRBV28	TRBD2	-	CASSLLLAGVSNTGELFF	TGTGCCAGCAGTTTACTACTAGCGGGAGTTAGTAACACCGGGGAGCTGTTTTTT
TRBJ2-7	TRBV5-6	TRBD2	-	CASSLAGTSLPYEQYF	TGTGCCAGCAGCTTGGCTGGGACTAGCCTCCCCTACGAGCAGTACTTC
TRBJ2-7	TRBV19	TRBD2	-	CASSATSGNYEQYF	TGTGCCAGTAGTGCTACTAGCGGGAACTACGAGCAGTACTTC
TRBJ2-5	TRBV7-9	TRBD2	-	CASSQLPSLSGRGETQYF	TGTGCCAGCAGCCAACTACCCTCTCTTAGCGGGAGAGGAGAGACCCAGTACTTC
TRBJ1-1	TRBV29-1	-	-	CSVQGGNTEAFF	TGCAGCGTGCAAGGTGGGAACACTGAAGCTTTCTTT
TRBJ2-7	TRBV27	TRBD2	-	CASSWGLASSYEQYF	TGTGCCAGCAGTTGGGGACTAGCGAGTTCCTACGAGCAGTACTTC
TRBJ2-2	TRBV28	-	-	CAGSGGPRLDTGELFF	TGTGCGGGTTCCGGGGGACCCAGGTTGGACACCGGGGAGCTGTTTTTT
TRBJ1-1	TRBV7-2	TRBD1	-	CASSLRAGGLNTEAFF	TGTGCCAGCAGCTTAAGGGCAGGGGGCCTGAACACTGAAGCTTTCTTT
TRBJ2-1	TRBV7-9	-	-	CASILLGGSGREQFF	TGTGCCAGCATCCTCCTAGGTGGGTCTGGTCGAGAGCAGTTCTTC
TRBJ2-6	TRBV29-1	-	-	CSVEDRRTSPQSGANVLTF	TGCAGCGTTGAAGACCGGAGAACTTCTCCCCAGTCTGGGGCCAACGTCCTGACTTTC
TRBJ1-1	TRBV27	-	-	CASSLSRLLNTEAFF	TGTGCCAGCAGTTTATCGAGACTCCTGAACACTGAAGCTTTCTTT
TRBJ2-5	TRBV2	TRBD1	once	CASCADRGMETQYF	TGTGCCAGCTGTGCGGACAGGGGGATGGAGACCCAGTACTTC
TRBJ2-7	TRBV18	-	-	CASSRRQEVNIYEQYF	TGTGCCAGCTCAAGGAGACAGGAGGTCAACATCTACGAGCAGTACTTC
TRBJ2-2	TRBV13	TRBD2	-	CASSQYSGTSGSNTGELFF	TGTGCCAGCAGCCAGTACTCCGGGACTAGCGGCTCGAACACCGGGGAGCTGTTTTTT
TRBJ2-7	TRBV2	-	-	CASSAVNEQYF	TGTGCCAGCAGTGCGGTAAACGAGCAGTACTTC
TRBJ2-7	TRBV11-2	-	-	CASSLDRSPYEQYF	TGTGCCAGCAGCTTAGACAGGTCTCCCTACGAGCAGTACTTC
TRBJ2-7	TRBV27	TRBD1	-	CASSSPGTGANEQYF	TGTGCCAGCAGTTCCCCCGGGACAGGGGCTAACGAGCAGTACTTC
TRBJ2-2	TRBV27	-	-	CASSRGYQELFF	TGTGCCAGCAGTCGGGGGTATCAGGAGCTGTTTTTT
TRBJ2-3	TRBV14	TRBD2	-	CASSQGGLSTDTQYF	TGTGCCAGCAGCCAGGGGGGACTAAGCACAGATACGCAGTATTTT
TRBJ2-1	TRBV7-9	-	-	CASSLGDYNEQFF	TGTGCCAGCAGCTTAGGAGACTACAATGAGCAGTTCTTC
TRBJ2-3	TRBV27	TRBD1	-	CASSLFRQGASSTDTQYF	TGTGCCAGCAGTTTATTCCGGCAGGGGGCAAGTAGTACAGATACGCAGTATTTT
TRBJ1-5	TRBV27	-	-	CASSLWVNQPQHF	TGTGCCAGCAGTTTATGGGTCAATCAGCCCCAGCATTTT
TRBJ2-1	TRBV5-4	TRBD2	-	CASSLNAGAGEQFF	TGTGCCAGCAGCTTGAATGCGGGAGCGGGTGAGCAGTTCTTC
TRBJ2-7	TRBV29-1	-	-	CSAGGGAGEQYF	TGCAGCGCAGGGGGAGGGGCGGGCGAGCAGTACTTC
TRBJ1-5	TRBV10-2	-	-	CASSDRTQNQPQHF	TGCGCCAGCAGTGACAGGACGCAAAATCAGCCCCAGCATTTT
TRBJ1-1	TRBV27	-	-	CASSFLGRGTEAFF	TGTGCCAGCAGTTTTCTGGGGCGCGGGACTGAAGCTTTCTTT
TRBJ2-7	TRBV27	TRBD1	-	CASSLSGQGGLYEQYF	TGTGCCAGCAGTTTGTCCGGACAGGGGGGGCTTTACGAGCAGTACTTC
TRBJ1-4	TRBV27	TRBD1	-	CASSPGQGGEKLFF	TGTGCCAGCAGTCCCGGACAGGGAGGTGAAAAACTGTTTTTT
TRBJ2-7	TRBV5-6	-	-	CASSLEGGVNEQYF	TGTGCCAGCAGCTTGGAAGGAGGGGTGAACGAGCAGTACTTC
TRBJ1-2	TRBV13	TRBD1	-	CASSLPQGQGFFGYTF	TGTGCCAGCAGCTTACCTCAGGGACAGGGATTCTTCGGCTACACCTTC
TRBJ2-4	TRBV10-3	-	few	CAISDGSYNIQYF	TGTGCCATCAGTGACGGGAGTTATAACATTCAGTACTTC
TRBJ2-1	TRBV23-1	-	-	CASSQSDRPSYNEQFF	TGCGCCAGCAGTCAATCCGACAGACCCTCCTACAATGAGCAGTTCTTC
TRBJ2-3	TRBV5-5	-	once	CASSLGRATSTDTQYF	TGTGCCAGCAGCTTGGGTCGAGCAACTAGCACAGATACGCAGTATTTT
TRBJ2-3	TRBV5-6	-	-	CASSLLWGVSSTDTQYF	TGTGCCAGCAGCTTGCTGTGGGGAGTAAGTAGCACAGATACGCAGTATTTT
TRBJ2-3	TRBV27	TRBD2	-	CASGTSGSMQYF	TGTGCCAGCGGGACTAGCGGGAGTATGCAGTATTTT
TRBJ2-1	TRBV9	TRBD1	-	CASSTGQGASSGTYNEQFF	TGTGCCAGCAGCACGGGACAGGGGGCGTCTAGCGGCACCTACAATGAGCAGTTCTTC
TRBJ1-4	TRBV28	-	once	CASSLLRGGTEKLFF	TGTGCCAGCAGTCTCCTTAGGGGAGGGACTGAAAAACTGTTTTTT
TRBJ2-7	TRBV13	TRBD2	-	CASSMGLAYEQYF	TGTGCCAGCAGCATGGGACTAGCTTACGAGCAGTACTTC
TRBJ1-1	TRBV7-8	-	-	CASSLAPLTTEAFF	TGTGCCAGCAGCTTAGCCCCCCTGACCACTGAAGCTTTCTTT
TRBJ2-7	TRBV7-9	-	-	CASSFGLEQYF	TGTGCCAGCAGCTTCGGATTAGAGCAGTACTTC
TRBJ2-7	TRBV28	-	-	CASSFRSSSYEQYF	TGTGCCAGCAGTTTTAGATCGTCCTCCTACGAGCAGTACTTC
TRBJ2-1	TRBV2	-	-	CAGSDLEVYEQFF	TGTGCCGGCAGTGATCTCGAAGTCTATGAGCAGTTCTTC
TRBJ2-7	TRBV5-4	-	-	CATGTSYEQYF	TGTGCCACTGGGACAAGCTACGAGCAGTACTTC
TRBJ2-3	TRBV7-6	-	once	CASSLGVGLLTDTQYF	TGTGCCAGCAGCTTAGGGGTCGGCTTGCTCACAGATACGCAGTATTTT
TRBJ2-1	TRBV5-1	-	-	CASSLFVGPDEQFF	TGCGCCAGCAGCTTGTTTGTGGGGCCAGATGAGCAGTTCTTC
TRBJ2-2	TRBV2	TRBD1	-	CASSEPPGQGLRTGELFF	TGTGCCAGCAGTGAACCCCCGGGACAGGGGTTAAGGACCGGGGAGCTGTTTTTT
TRBJ2-3	TRBV4-1	-	-	CASSQASDRTDTQYF	TGCGCCAGCAGCCAAGCCAGTGACCGCACAGATACGCAGTATTTT
TRBJ2-7	TRBV19	-	-	CASSPGTASYEQYF	TGTGCCAGTAGTCCCGGGACCGCGTCCTACGAGCAGTACTTC